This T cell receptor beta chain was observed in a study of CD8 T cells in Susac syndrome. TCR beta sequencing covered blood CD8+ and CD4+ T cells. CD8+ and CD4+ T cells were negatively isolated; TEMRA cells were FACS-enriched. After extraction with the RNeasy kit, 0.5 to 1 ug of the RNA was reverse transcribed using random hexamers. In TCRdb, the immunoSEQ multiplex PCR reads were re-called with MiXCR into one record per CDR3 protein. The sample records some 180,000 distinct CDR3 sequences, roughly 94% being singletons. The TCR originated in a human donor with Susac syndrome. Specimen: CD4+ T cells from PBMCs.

CDR3 in DNA: TGCAGTGCTCCTCCTTCGAATGGCCGCCAGCCCCAGCATTTT. Its translation: CSAPPSNGRQPQHF. The chain carries TRBV20-1 and TRBJ1-5; no clear D gene. The CDR3 consists of 14 residues. Germline values: CDR1 DFQATT, CDR2 SNEGSKA (reference sequence). V lost 5 bases and J lost 7, with 18 bases in between.